This note documents a single T cell receptor (beta chain) sequence. V was trimmed by 3 bases and J by 0 bases, leaving 22 bases between them. Per germline, CDR1 SGDLS and CDR2 YYNGEE. The CDR3 is made up of 19 amino acids. The sample belongs to a study of blood T cell repertoires in COVID-19. Per the authors' pipeline: Quantification of nucleated cells was approximated via reference gene primer amplification. Assay used: immunoSEQ multiplex PCR; TCRdb lists only in-frame clones, some missing. V and J calls and clone size are given by that table; D and trimming were obtained from the DNA. Seen here are a few hundred thousand clones, roughly 90% observed once, and the top ten hold under 4%.

The origin of this receptor is a woman in her 30s with COVID-19, enrolled during active disease. The sequenced material came from peripheral blood. The rearrangement uses TRBV9 and TRBJ1-3; D may be TRBD1 (5 bases). CDR3 amino acids: CASSARTAGTPSSGNTIYF. The CDR3 nucleotides read TGTGCCAGCAGCGCCAGAACGGCCGGGACTCCGAGCTCTGGAAACACCATATATTTT.